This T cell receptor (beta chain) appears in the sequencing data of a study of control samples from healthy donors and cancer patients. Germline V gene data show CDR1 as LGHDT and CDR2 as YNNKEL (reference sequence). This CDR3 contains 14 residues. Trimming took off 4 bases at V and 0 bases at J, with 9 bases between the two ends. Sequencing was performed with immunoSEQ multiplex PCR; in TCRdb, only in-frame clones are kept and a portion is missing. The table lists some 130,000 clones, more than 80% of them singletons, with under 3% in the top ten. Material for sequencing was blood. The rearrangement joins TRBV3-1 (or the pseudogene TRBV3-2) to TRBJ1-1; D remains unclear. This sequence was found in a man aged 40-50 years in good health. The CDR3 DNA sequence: TGTGCCAGCAGCCCACTGGCGTTGAACACTGAAGCTTTCTTT. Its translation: CASSPLALNTEAFF.